These 24 T cell receptor beta chains share one sample of origin, sequenced in a study of cytomegalovirus exposure and HLA in healthy donors. TCRdb's table, derived via immunoSEQ multiplex PCR, lists solely in-frame clones and lacks some. The sample contains some 150,000 clones, about 90% of which appear only once. Material for sequencing was PBMCs. The receptors derive from a woman aged 25 to 39 in good health and CMV-seropositive.

This clone was counted between two and nine times. This sequence joins TRBV15 and TRBJ2-2; 7 bases align to TRBD1. The CDR3 spans 16 residues. Germline V gene data show CDR1 as LNHNV and CDR2 as YYDKDF (reference sequence). J gave up 2 bases and V 5 bases, and 8 bases lay outside the gene matches. In DNA form, the CDR3 reads TGTGCCACCAGCGGGGGACAGCAATATAACACCGGGGAGCTGTTTTTT. Its protein product is CATSGGQQYNTGELFF.

V is TRBV9 and J is TRBJ1-2, with D uncertain. Trimming took off 0 bases at V and 3 bases at J, with 15 bases between the two ends. In germline, CDR1 is SGDLS, CDR2 YYNGEE. This CDR3 comprises 16 residues. The DNA of the CDR3 is TGTGCCAGCAGCGTAGCCCATAGTATCTCCGACTATGGCTACACCTTC. This encodes CASSVAHSISDYGYTF.

This clone has only one observation. V is TRBV28 and J is TRBJ2-7; D gene uncertain. The V and J ends lost 5 bases and 12 bases respectively, with 14 bases between them. The CDR3 totals 11 residues. Germline V lookup: CDR1 MDHEN, CDR2 SYDVKM. The DNA for the CDR3 is TGTGCCAGCAGTATGGCCTTTCGCCGGTACTTC. Its protein product is CASSMAFRRYF.

The chain links TRBV18 to TRBJ2-5; a possible D gene is TRBD2 (6 bases). This CDR3 has 13 amino acids. Between the trimmed V and J ends, which lost 2 bases and 4 bases, there was a span of 8 bases. Germline V gene lookup returns CDR1 KGHSH and CDR2 LQKENI. DNA for the CDR3: TGTGCCAGCTCACCAGGGACTTCAGAGACCCAGTACTTC. Encoded protein: CASSPGTSETQYF.

The chain joins TRBV5-1 to TRBJ2-2; 7 bases are shared with TRBD1. The CDR3 is made up of 15 amino acids. The J segment lost 5 bases and the V segment lost 1 base, leaving 5 bases of the junction unmatched. Germline assignment: CDR1 SGHRS and CDR2 YFSETQ. The CDR3 protein is CASSLYDRDTGELFF. The CDR3 DNA reads as TGCGCCAGCAGCTTGTACGACAGGGATACCGGGGAGCTGTTTTTT.

J is TRBJ2-7 and V is TRBV5-4; 8 bases are shared with TRBD2. The junction had 7 bases not matched to a gene; V was cut back by 0 bases and J by 2 bases. Germline CDR1 is SGHNT and CDR2 is YYREEE (reference sequence). The CDR3 sequence is 16 residues long. The CDR3 sequence: CASSLALAGGAYEQYF. CDR3 bases: TGTGCCAGCAGCTTGGCCCTGGCGGGAGGTGCCTACGAGCAGTACTTC. Based on the CDR3 plus reference TRBV5-4 and TRBJ2-7, the full variable domain is ETGVTQSPTHLIKTRGQQVTLRCSSQSGHNTVSWYQQALGQGPQFIFQYYREEENGRGNFPPRFSGLQFPNYSSELNVNALELDDSALYLCASSLALAGGAYEQYFGPGTRLTVT.

V is TRBV5-4 and J is TRBJ2-1, with D perhaps matching TRBD2 (5 bases). The CDR3 length is 16 residues. The V end was cut by 4 bases, the J end by 2 bases, with 16 bases between. Germline values: CDR1 SGHNT, CDR2 YYREEE (reference sequence). CDR3 in DNA: TGTGCCAGCAGCCCGGCGGCGGGTGGGACCTACAATGAGCAGTTCTTC. Translated, it gives CASSPAAGGTYNEQFF.

DNA of the CDR3: TGTGCCAGCAGTGGGGGGCGGACCGGGGAGCTGTTTTTT. The encoded protein is CASSGGRTGELFF. J is TRBJ2-2 and V is TRBV2; D may be TRBD1 (6 bases). CDR3 length equals 13 residues. CDR1 and CDR2 from the germline V gene are SNHLY and FYNNEI. The V and J ends lost 4 bases and 5 bases respectively, with 8 bases between them. The whole variable domain, filled in from reference TRBV2 and TRBJ2-2, reads EPEVTQTPSHQVTQMGQEVILRCVPISNHLYFYWYRQILGQKVEFLVSFYNNEISEKSEIFDDQFSVERPDGSNFTLKIRSTKLEDSAMYFCASSGGRTGELFFGEGSRLTVL.

The V gene is TRBV9, the J gene TRBJ1-2; 7 nucleotides agree with TRBD1. This CDR3 contains 14 residues. V lost 2 bases and J lost 6; bases outside the gene matches: 7. CDR1 and CDR2 from the germline V gene are SGDLS and YYNGEE. CDR3 sequence: CASSVLQGKHGYTF. The CDR3 coding sequence is TGTGCCAGCAGCGTTCTACAGGGGAAGCATGGCTACACCTTC.

The V call is TRBV4-2, the J call TRBJ1-1; D remains ambiguous. The CDR3 is made up of 14 amino acids. Germline V gene lookup returns CDR1 LGHNA and CDR2 YNFKEQ. V was clipped by 1 base and J by 0 bases, with 6 bases between them. This CDR3 reads CASSQGQVNTEAFF. The CDR3 coding sequence is TGTGCCAGCAGCCAAGGCCAGGTGAACACTGAAGCTTTCTTT.

The chain links TRBV2 to TRBJ2-7; tentative D call: TRBD2 (6 bases). Germline V gene sequence: CDR1 SNHLY, CDR2 FYNNEI. CDR3 size: 15 residues. V was trimmed by 8 bases and J by 6 bases, leaving 23 bases between them. The CDR3 here is CASLRRGVGSREQYF. In nucleotides, the CDR3 is TGTGCCAGCCTCCGGCGGGGAGTAGGGTCGCGCGAGCAGTACTTC.

This chain links TRBV7-2 with TRBJ2-3, with 11 nucleotides matching TRBD2. The trim removed 3 bases at V and 4 bases at J, leaving 3 bases unmatched. The CDR3 is made up of 15 amino acids. Germline V gene sequence: CDR1 SGHTA, CDR2 FQGNSA. CDR3 loop: CASSFSGGASDTQYF. The DNA of the CDR3 is TGTGCCAGCAGCTTTAGCGGGGGGGCATCAGATACGCAGTATTTT.

The gene calls are TRBV2 and TRBJ1-1; D not resolved. Trimming left V 6 bases short and J 2 bases short, with 10 bases between. Germline V gene sequence: CDR1 SNHLY, CDR2 FYNNEI. The CDR3 is 13 amino acids. CDR3: CASSTLSNTEAFF. Written as DNA, the CDR3 is TGTGCCAGCAGCACTTTATCAAACACTGAAGCTTTCTTT.

The V call is TRBV4-1, the J call TRBJ1-5, with D uncertain. CDR3 length equals 15 residues. Germline lookup yields CDR1 MGHRA and CDR2 YSYEKL. Trimming removed 0 bases at V and 1 base at J, with 7 bases between. The CDR3 DNA is TGCGCCAGCAGCCAAGATGTTAGCAGCAATCAGCCCCAGCATTTT. Encoded protein: CASSQDVSSNQPQHF.

The chain carries TRBV11-1 and TRBJ2-5; TRBD1 matches 7 bases. Germline V lookup: CDR1 SGHAT, CDR2 FQDESV (reference sequence). With 5 bases clipped from V and 1 base from J, the junction kept 4 bases outside the gene matches. The CDR3 consists of 14 residues. The CDR3 spells CASSRGQLQETQYF. The CDR3 DNA reads TGTGCCAGCAGCCGGGGACAGCTCCAAGAGACCCAGTACTTC.

This clone has a single count. The chain employs TRBV5-1 and TRBJ1-2; 7 bases match TRBD1. Per the germline V gene, CDR1 is SGHRS and CDR2 is YFSETQ. J lost 4 bases, V lost 4 bases, and 1 base had no gene match. This CDR3 region has 12 residues. This CDR3 is CASSGTVYGYTF. The DNA for the CDR3 is TGCGCCAGCAGCGGGACAGTCTATGGCTACACCTTC.

CDR3 coding DNA: TGTGCCAGCAGTTTCGTACAGGCGCTTCCCACAGATACGCAGTATTTT. The encoded protein is CASSFVQALPTDTQYF. The chain employs TRBV27 and TRBJ2-3, with D perhaps matching TRBD1 (5 bases). CDR3 length: 16 residues. The germline gives CDR1 MNHEY, CDR2 SMNVEV (reference sequence). Trimming left V 3 bases short and J 2 bases short, with 15 bases between.

The chain links TRBV21-1 to TRBJ2-7; TRBD2, the D gene given by the table, was not confirmed from the DNA. TRBV21-1 is recorded as a pseudogene. The CDR3 length is 18 residues. The CDR3 sequence: CASSKARGGTQSSYEQYF. CDR3 bases: TGTGCCAGCAGCAAAGCTAGGGGGGGGACCCAGTCCTCCTACGAGCAGTACTTC.

The V and J genes are TRBV28 and TRBJ1-2; a weak D match, TRBD1 (6 bases). V was trimmed by 6 bases and J by 4 bases, leaving 15 bases between them. The CDR3 runs to 14 residues. CDR1 and CDR2 (germline): MDHEN, SYDVKM. CDR3 sequence reads: CASSSKRTVYGYTF. In nucleotides, the CDR3 is TGTGCCAGCAGCTCAAAGCGGACAGTCTATGGCTACACCTTC.

V usage is TRBV18 and J usage is TRBJ2-7, with D hard to call. V lost 2 bases and J 6 bases, leaving 8 bases between the germline ends. The CDR3 totals 12 residues. Looked up from germline, CDR1 is KGHSH and CDR2 is LQKENI. The CDR3 sequence is CASSPTGREQYF. For the CDR3, the DNA is TGTGCCAGCTCACCAACCGGTCGCGAGCAGTACTTC.

This clone showed up just once. This chain joins TRBV27 and TRBJ2-1, with TRBD2 matching 14 bases. V gave up 5 bases and J gave up 6 bases; unmatched junction bases: 3. This CDR3 is 15 amino acids long. CDR1 and CDR2 from the germline V gene are MNHEY and SMNVEV (reference sequence). CDR3 region: CASSLTSGGANEQFF. The CDR3 nucleotides are TGTGCCAGCAGTCTGACTAGCGGGGGGGCCAATGAGCAGTTCTTC.

The gene calls are TRBV29-1 and TRBJ2-1; D may be TRBD2 (6 bases). The CDR3 totals 13 residues. Germline values: CDR1 SQVTM, CDR2 ANQGSEA. Trimming removed 6 bases at V and 8 bases at J, with 17 bases between. The CDR3 DNA is TGCAGCGTGGCTCTAGCGCCGGGGGATGAGCAGTTCTTC. Amino acids: CSVALAPGDEQFF.

The chain couples TRBV7-9 to TRBJ2-5; TRBD1 matches 7 bases. The germline V gene has CDR1 SEHNR and CDR2 FQNEAQ (reference sequence). CDR3 length equals 15 residues. Germline trimming cut 6 bases from V and 5 bases from J; bases unmatched to any gene: 12. The CDR3 bases are TGTGCCAGCAGGGACACAGGGGTCCGGATGGAGACCCAGTACTTC. Translating it yields CASRDTGVRMETQYF.

The chain links TRBV14 to TRBJ2-2; 7 positions match TRBD1. CDR1 and CDR2 from the germline V gene are SGHDN and FVKESK. The V segment lost 4 bases and the J segment 0 bases; nucleotides outside the gene matches: 5. The CDR3 length is 16 residues. CDR3 residues: CASSLRTGTNTGELFF. The CDR3 nucleotides are TGTGCCAGCAGCCTCCGGACAGGAACGAACACCGGGGAGCTGTTTTTT.